The 21 T cell receptor beta chains below all came from one sample that was sequenced in a study of OX40 agonist ivuxolimab in advanced cancers. Data came from immunoSEQ multiplex PCR; TCRdb stores just in-frame clones and leaves some out. The table records 68,000 or so clones, about 82% of them present only once. The sample consisted of CD4+ or CD8+ T cells sorted from blood, taken in a trial of the OX40 agonist ivuxolimab. The source of these receptors is an adult with an advanced solid tumor such as melanoma, head and neck, liver or kidney cancer.

The chain links TRBV5-1 to TRBJ1-3; a weak D match, TRBD1 (6 bases). The V gene lost 2 bases and the J gene lost 2 bases, with 11 bases spanning the gap. The germline V gene encodes CDR1 SGHRS and CDR2 YFSETQ. The CDR3 length is 15 residues. CDR3 sequence reads: CASSFTPGAGNTIYF. For the CDR3, the DNA is TGCGCCAGCAGCTTCACCCCAGGGGCTGGAAACACCATATATTTT. Full variable domain (remainder filled in from reference TRBV5-1 and TRBJ1-3): KAGVTQTPRYLIKTRGQQVTLSCSPISGHRSVSWYQQTPGQGLQFLFEYFSETQRNKGNFPGRFSGRQFSNSRSEMNVSTLELGDSALYLCASSFTPGAGNTIYFGEGSWLTVV.

The chain couples TRBV27 to TRBJ2-7; TRBD1 agrees at 8 bases. V trimming: 5 bases; J trimming: 0 bases; junction bases outside the gene matches: 3. Germline CDR1 MNHEY, CDR2 SMNVEV (reference sequence). The CDR3 has 14 residues. CDR3 region: CASSVDRASYEQYF. The CDR3 nucleotides read TGTGCCAGCAGTGTGGACAGGGCCTCCTACGAGCAGTACTTC.

The rearrangement joins TRBV2 to TRBJ2-1, with D unresolved. The V end lost 7 bases, the J end lost 2 bases, and 6 bases lay between the germline ends. This CDR3 is 12 amino acids long. The germline CDR1 and CDR2 sequences are SNHLY and FYNNEI. The CDR3 DNA sequence: TGTGCCAGCAAGGGTACCTACAATGAGCAGTTCTTC. Translating it yields CASKGTYNEQFF.

The rearrangement joins TRBV7-3 to TRBJ1-1; 10 nucleotides match TRBD1. J gave up 10 bases and V 5 bases, and 13 bases lay outside the gene matches. Germline V gene sequence: CDR1 SGHTA, CDR2 FQGTGA. This CDR3 has 15 amino acids. The CDR3 DNA reads TGTGCCAGCAGCCTAGGGCCCGGGACAGGGGAGCGAGCTTTCTTT. Amino acid sequence: CASSLGPGTGERAFF.

This chain links TRBV5-1 with TRBJ1-1; the D is unclear. The CDR3 consists of 15 residues. Trimming stripped 1 base from V and 1 base from J, with 11 bases between. Per germline, CDR1 SGHRS and CDR2 YFSETQ. The CDR3 nucleotides read TGCGCCAGCAGCTTGAAGGCGCGAGGGAACACTGAAGCTTTCTTT. Protein product: CASSLKARGNTEAFF. Full variable domain (remainder filled in from reference TRBV5-1 and TRBJ1-1): KAGVTQTPRYLIKTRGQQVTLSCSPISGHRSVSWYQQTPGQGLQFLFEYFSETQRNKGNFPGRFSGRQFSNSRSEMNVSTLELGDSALYLCASSLKARGNTEAFFGQGTRLTVV.

The V call is TRBV2, the J call TRBJ1-5; 9 positions match TRBD1. This CDR3 has 14 residues. Trimming at V came to 6 bases and at J to 1 base, leaving 1 base not matched to a gene. CDR1 and CDR2 from the germline V gene are SNHLY and FYNNEI. The CDR3 bases are TGTGCCAGCAGAGGGACAGGGAGCAATCAGCCCCAGCATTTT. Translating gives CASRGTGSNQPQHF.

The chain has TRBV5-1 and TRBJ2-5; 7 positions agree with TRBD1. CDR1 is SGHRS and CDR2 is YFSETQ in the germline V gene. Trimming took 3 bases from V and 5 from J; bases not matched to a gene: 10. CDR3 length: 15 amino acids. In nucleotides, the CDR3 is TGCGCCAGCAGCTCAACCCCGGACAGGCTCGAGACCCAGTACTTC. Translated, it gives CASSSTPDRLETQYF.

V usage is TRBV5-1 and J usage is TRBJ1-1; no firm D call. V was pared by 0 bases and J by 2 bases, with 5 bases between. CDR3 length equals 13 residues. Per germline, CDR1 SGHRS and CDR2 YFSETQ. The CDR3 loop is CASSLEQNTEAFF. CDR3 DNA: TGCGCCAGCAGCTTGGAGCAAAACACTGAAGCTTTCTTT.

The V and J genes are TRBV7-3 and TRBJ2-1, with no clear D. The ends were cut back, 0 bases at V and 5 bases at J, with 5 bases in the middle. The germline gives CDR1 SGHTA, CDR2 FQGTGA. The length of the CDR3 is 13 residues. CDR3 residues: CASSLTLNNEQFF. The CDR3 region has the DNA TGTGCCAGCAGCTTAACGCTGAACAATGAGCAGTTCTTC.

The chain has TRBV5-6 and TRBJ2-1; D unresolved. The V and J ends lost 0 bases and 0 bases respectively, with 10 bases between them. Germline loops: CDR1 SGHDT, CDR2 YYEEEE. The CDR3 has 16 amino acids. The CDR3 sequence is CASSLAVSNSYNEQFF. CDR3 nucleotides: TGTGCCAGCAGCTTGGCCGTCTCGAACTCCTACAATGAGCAGTTCTTC.

A single count supports this clone. At the DNA level, this CDR3 is encoded by other sequences in the same sample as well. V gene TRBV6-1 combines with J gene TRBJ2-7; 9 nucleotides line up with TRBD1. The CDR3 has 12 amino acids. Germline CDR1 MNHNS, CDR2 SASEGT. The CDR3 loop reads CASRPTGGEQYV. DNA of the CDR3: TGCGCCAGCAGACCGACAGGGGGCGAGCAGTACGTC.

V is TRBV2 and J is TRBJ1-4; D gene ambiguous. The CDR3 totals 14 residues. CDR1 is SNHLY, CDR2 FYNNEI, per germline. Trimming cost V 1 base and J 3 bases, with 6 bases left between them. The CDR3 DNA is TGTGCCAGCAGTGAAGAATACTCTAATGAAAAACTGTTTTTT. Its protein is CASSEEYSNEKLFF.

The chain employs TRBV6-6 and TRBJ1-5; possible D gene TRBD1, 5 bases. Germline V CDR1 and CDR2: MNHNY, SVGAGI (reference sequence). There are 11 residues in the CDR3. V gave up 5 bases and J gave up 11 bases, with 10 bases separating them. CDR3 amino acids: CASSPLGAQHF. CDR3 sequence (DNA): TGTGCCAGCAGTCCGCTGGGGGCCCAGCATTTT.

Only one count was recorded for this clone. The gene calls are TRBV28 and TRBJ2-7; 9 positions agree with TRBD1. CDR1 is MDHEN and CDR2 is SYDVKM in the germline V gene. The CDR3 covers 12 residues. Trimming took 4 bases from V and 8 from J; bases not matched to a gene: 3. The CDR3 DNA reads as TGTGCCAGCAGTTCCGGACAGGGGAAGCAGTACGTC. The encoded protein is CASSSGQGKQYV.

This clone was recorded once. The chain carries TRBV7-9 and TRBJ1-5; D possibly corresponds to TRBD1 (5 bases). Germline CDR1 and CDR2: SEHNR and FQNEAQ (reference sequence). The CDR3 totals 15 residues. Trimming stripped 5 bases from V and 4 bases from J, with 15 bases between. The CDR3 sequence is CASSPEAGKNQPQHF. CDR3 coding DNA: TGTGCCAGCAGCCCCGAGGCAGGGAAAAATCAGCCCCAGCATTTT.

Only one count was recorded for this clone. The chain is built from TRBV4-1 and TRBJ2-6; D not certain. Trimming cost V 2 bases and J 2 bases, with 13 bases left between them. This CDR3 region has 17 residues. Germline V gene sequence: CDR1 MGHRA, CDR2 YSYEKL. The CDR3 DNA sequence: TGCGCCAGCAGCCAACCGTCGGTCCTGGCTGGGGCCAACGTCCTGACTTTC. Translating gives CASSQPSVLAGANVLTF.

The V call is TRBV7-6, the J call TRBJ2-5; 8 nucleotides line up with TRBD1. CDR3 length: 16 residues. The germline gives CDR1 SGHVS, CDR2 FNYEAQ. After removal of 5 bases from V and 2 bases from J, the junction contained 10 bases not matched to a gene. The CDR3 sequence: CASSPDRGSDQETQYF. In DNA, the CDR3 is TGTGCCAGCAGCCCCGACAGGGGTAGCGATCAAGAGACCCAGTACTTC.

V usage is TRBV7-3 and J usage is TRBJ2-1; TRBD2 aligns across 11 bases. This CDR3 region has 15 residues. Germline assignment: CDR1 SGHTA and CDR2 FQGTGA. After removal of 6 bases from V and 7 bases from J, the junction contained 8 bases not matched to a gene. The CDR3 reads CASSWSGTSGNEQFF. The CDR3 bases are TGTGCCAGCAGTTGGTCCGGGACTAGCGGTAATGAGCAGTTCTTC.

The CDR3 nucleotides are TGTGCCAGCAGCGTAGGGGCCCTACAAGAGACCCAGTACTTC. This codes for CASSVGALQETQYF. V usage is TRBV9 and J usage is TRBJ2-5; no definite D call. Looked up from germline, CDR1 is SGDLS and CDR2 is YYNGEE. This CDR3 contains 14 residues. The ends were cut back, 0 bases at V and 2 bases at J, with 8 bases in the middle.

V usage is TRBV2 and J usage is TRBJ2-2, with 7 bases matching TRBD2. J gave up 4 bases and V 3 bases, and 2 bases lay outside the gene matches. Germline V gene lookup returns CDR1 SNHLY and CDR2 FYNNEI. The CDR3 loop spans 14 amino acids. CDR3 loop: CASSERTSTGELFF. The DNA of the CDR3 is TGTGCCAGCAGTGAGAGGACTAGCACCGGGGAGCTGTTTTTT.

CDR3 region: CASSERASGSYEQYF. CDR3 nucleotide sequence: TGTGCCAGCAGTGAACGGGCTAGCGGGAGCTACGAGCAGTACTTC. The V and J genes are TRBV6-1 and TRBJ2-7; 10 bases align to TRBD2. The germline V gene has CDR1 MNHNS and CDR2 SASEGT. This CDR3 comprises 15 residues. V lost 2 bases to trimming and J lost 3 bases; unmatched junction nucleotides: 4.